This entry features one T cell receptor beta chain sequence. Its antigen remains unknown. These data are taken from a study of human T cells and chemical hapten exposure. Study background: The patient population, which was mostly female, had alopecia areata, totalis or universalis. Findings and caveats of the study: Those TCRs sitting above 1 in 1000 frequency stayed the same with DPC sensitization. Patch test score rose with PT1 expanded TCRs, significant at 8, 16, 32, not 4. All donors were alopecia patients, so their immunity may differ from that of healthy people.

The germline gives CDR1 SGDLS, CDR2 YYNGEE. Deletions cut 1 base from V and 5 bases from J, with 14 bases between. The CDR3 consists of 15 residues. One entry per CDR3 protein results from TCRdb running MiXCR on the RACE reads. Altogether tens of thousands of distinct CDR3 sequences are present, 10% to 15% being singletons, with the ten largest covering around 5.8%. Time point denoted: patch test 3, about 24 weeks after DPC sensitization. Noted treatment: therapeutic diphenylcyclopropenone sensitization with weekly scalp DPC. The chain combines TRBV9 with TRBJ2-3, with D perhaps TRBD2 (6 bases). The source was whole blood, collected in connection with sensitization to the hapten diphenylcyclopropenone (DPC). The clonotype originates from a woman aged 50 to 60 with alopecia areata. Some clones in this sample may be carry-over from other donors' samples. The CDR3 loop reads CASSVRSWGGDTQYF. DNA of the CDR3: TGTGCCAGCAGCGTACGGAGCTGGGGAGGAGATACGCAGTATTTT.